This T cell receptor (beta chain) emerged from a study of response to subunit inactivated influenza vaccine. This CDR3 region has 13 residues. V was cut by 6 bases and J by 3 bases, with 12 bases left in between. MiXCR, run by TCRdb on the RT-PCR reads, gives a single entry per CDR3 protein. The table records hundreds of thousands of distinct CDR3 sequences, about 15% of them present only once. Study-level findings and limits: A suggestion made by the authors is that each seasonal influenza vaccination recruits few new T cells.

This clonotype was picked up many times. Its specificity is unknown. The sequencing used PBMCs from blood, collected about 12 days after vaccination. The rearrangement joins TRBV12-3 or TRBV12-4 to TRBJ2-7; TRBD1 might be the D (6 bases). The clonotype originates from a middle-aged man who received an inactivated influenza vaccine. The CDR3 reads CASSKTGSYEQYF. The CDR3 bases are TGTGCCAGCAGCAAAACAGGGAGCTACGAGCAGTACTTC.